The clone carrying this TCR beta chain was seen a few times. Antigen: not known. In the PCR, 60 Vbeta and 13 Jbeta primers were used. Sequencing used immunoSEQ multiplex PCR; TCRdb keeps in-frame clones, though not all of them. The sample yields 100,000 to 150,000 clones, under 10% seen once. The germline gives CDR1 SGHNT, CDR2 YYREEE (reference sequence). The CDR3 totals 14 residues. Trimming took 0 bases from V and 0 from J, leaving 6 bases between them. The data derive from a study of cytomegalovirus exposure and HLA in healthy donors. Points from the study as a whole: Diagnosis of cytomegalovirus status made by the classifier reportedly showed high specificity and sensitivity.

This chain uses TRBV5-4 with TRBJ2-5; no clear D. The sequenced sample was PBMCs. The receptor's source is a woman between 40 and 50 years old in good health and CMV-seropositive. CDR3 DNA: TGTGCCAGCAGCTTGGAGCAGGACCAAGAGACCCAGTACTTC. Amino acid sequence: CASSLEQDQETQYF.